The 25 T cell receptor beta chains listed next were all sequenced from one sample in a study of early T cells in non-severe SARS-CoV-2 infection. TCRdb processed the 5' RACE reads anew with MiXCR; each CDR3 protein has one entry. Of 25,000 to 35,000 distinct CDR3 sequences listed, under 6% are singletons. Sequencing was done on a sample of whole blood. The source of these receptors is an adult who was a healthcare worker with PCR-confirmed SARS-CoV-2 infection or an uninfected control (not recorded which).

This clonotype was seen at least ten times. V gene TRBV28 combines with J gene TRBJ1-2; D gene ambiguous. The CDR3 covers 12 residues. V lost 5 bases to trimming and J lost 7 bases, with 11 bases between them. The germline V gene encodes CDR1 MDHEN and CDR2 SYDVKM. CDR3 residues: CASSIGSFGYTF. The CDR3 coding sequence is TGTGCCAGCAGTATAGGGAGTTTTGGCTACACCTTC.

This clonotype was found many times. The genes are TRBV11-2 and TRBJ2-1; unclear D gene. The germline V and J ends were trimmed by 1 base and 9 bases, with 7 bases remaining between them. Germline CDR1 is SGHAT and CDR2 is FQNNGV. The CDR3 is 12 amino acids. Here the CDR3 DNA reads TGTGCCAGCAGCTTAGGGATCAGTGAGCAGTTCTTC. Its protein is CASSLGISEQFF.

This clonotype was detected ten times or more. The chain carries TRBV6-5 and TRBJ1-4; D gene unclear. Germline loops: CDR1 MNHEY, CDR2 SVGAGI. Trimming removed 2 bases from V and 0 bases from J, with 7 bases in between. This CDR3 is 15 amino acids long. Here the CDR3 DNA reads TGTGCCAGCAGTTACAATATAGCAACTAATGAAAAACTGTTTTTT. Translation gives CASSYNIATNEKLFF.

This clonotype has a count of ten or more. V gene TRBV28 combines with J gene TRBJ1-5, with D possibly being TRBD1 (5 bases). The germline V gene encodes CDR1 MDHEN and CDR2 SYDVKM. The CDR3 contains 14 residues. V was pared by 1 base and J by 4 bases, with 8 bases between. CDR3 region: CASSLYPGNQPQHF. The CDR3 nucleotides read TGTGCCAGCAGTTTATACCCAGGGAATCAGCCCCAGCATTTT. Variable domain in full (rest from reference TRBV28 and TRBJ1-5): DVKVTQSSRYLVKRTGEKVFLECVQDMDHENMFWYRQDPGLGLRLIYFSYDVKMKEKGDIPEGYSVSREKKERFSLILESASTNQTSMYLCASSLYPGNQPQHFGDGTRLSIL.

This clonotype was counted a few times. V usage is TRBV7-2 and J usage is TRBJ2-1; a possible D gene is TRBD1 (5 bases). V gave up 4 bases and J gave up 9 bases, with 16 bases separating them. The CDR3 covers 14 residues. Looked up from germline, CDR1 is SGHTA and CDR2 is FQGNSA. The CDR3: CASSYAGHAGEQFF. In DNA form, the CDR3 reads TGTGCCAGCAGCTACGCTGGACATGCTGGTGAGCAGTTCTTC.

This clonotype was seen ten or more times. CDR3 bases: TGCAGTGGAGCTAGCGGGCATGAGCAGTTCTTC. It yields the protein CSGASGHEQFF. The J gene is TRBJ2-1, the V gene TRBV20-1; 8 bases align to TRBD2. CDR1 is DFQATT, CDR2 SNEGSKA, per germline (reference sequence). CDR3 size: 11 residues. The V and J ends lost 7 bases and 8 bases, in that order; junction bases with no gene match: 4.

The genes are TRBV19 and TRBJ1-3; D remains unclear. Germline-derived CDR1 and CDR2 are LNHDA and SQIVND (reference sequence). Trimming shortened V by 3 bases and J by 4 bases, and 16 bases separated the two germline ends. This CDR3 is 16 amino acids long. CDR3 protein: CASSISGRSQGNTIYF. CDR3 sequence (DNA): TGTGCCAGTAGTATTTCTGGCCGGTCTCAGGGAAACACCATATATTTT. The complete variable domain, with remaining parts taken from reference TRBV19 and TRBJ1-3, reads DGGITQSPKYLFRKEGQNVTLSCEQNLNHDAMYWYRQDPGQGLRLIYYSQIVNDFQKGDIAEGYSVSREKKESFPLTVTSAQKNPTAFYLCASSISGRSQGNTIYFGEGSWLTVV.

Ten or more counts support this clonotype. J is TRBJ1-6 and V is TRBV6-5, with 7 bases identical to TRBD1. The CDR3 is made up of 14 amino acids. Germline V lookup: CDR1 MNHEY, CDR2 SVGAGI. J gave up 6 bases and V 6 bases, and 5 bases lay outside the gene matches. The CDR3 protein is CASRSDRFNSPLHF. CDR3 nucleotide sequence: TGTGCCAGCAGGTCGGACAGGTTTAATTCACCCCTCCACTTT.

In its sample, this clonotype was seen a few times. The chain uses TRBV15 and TRBJ2-1, with D tentatively TRBD1 or TRBD2 (5 bases each). Germline CDR1 and CDR2: LNHNV and YYDKDF (reference sequence). The V gene lost 2 bases and the J gene lost 6 bases, with 14 bases spanning the gap. The CDR3 spans 15 residues. CDR3 DNA sequence: TGTGCCACCAGCAGATCCCCGAAGGGGACCAATGAGCAGTTCTTC. This codes for CATSRSPKGTNEQFF.

This clonotype was observed many times. The chain recombines TRBV10-2 with TRBJ2-2, with D unclear. Germline CDR1 is WSHSY and CDR2 is SAAADI. The CDR3 contains 13 residues. V was trimmed by 4 bases and J by 1 base, leaving 4 bases between them. The CDR3, as DNA: TGCGCCAGCAGTGGAGAGAACACCGGGGAGCTGTTTTTT. This encodes CASSGENTGELFF.

Only a few counts were recorded for this clonotype. The V gene is TRBV11-2, the J gene TRBJ2-7; TRBD1 or TRBD2 may be the D gene (5 bases each). From germline, CDR1 is SGHAT and CDR2 FQNNGV. With 2 bases removed from V and 9 bases from J, the gap between germline ends came to 20 bases. CDR3 length equals 15 residues. The CDR3 loop is CASSLQPGTGLRQYF. Here the CDR3 DNA reads TGTGCCAGCAGCTTACAGCCGGGGACGGGCCTACGGCAGTACTTC.

CDR3 amino acids: CASSYGRTYEQYF. In DNA form, the CDR3 reads TGTGCCAGCAGTTACGGACGAACCTACGAGCAGTACTTC. This chain links TRBV27 with TRBJ2-7; D is unclear. In germline, CDR1 is MNHEY, CDR2 SMNVEV (reference sequence). The CDR3 is 13 residues long. Trimming shortened V by 4 bases and J by 2 bases, and 9 bases separated the two germline ends.

The chain is built from TRBV5-1 and TRBJ2-3; TRBD1 is a possible D gene (6 bases). Trimming cost V 2 bases and J 0 bases, with 22 bases left between them. The CDR3 contains 19 residues. CDR1 and CDR2 (germline): SGHRS, YFSETQ. The CDR3 bases are TGCGCCAGCAGCTTAGGGGACAAGGGGCTTCTTATAAGCACAGATACGCAGTATTTT. Its protein is CASSLGDKGLLISTDTQYF.

There are many counts of this clonotype. V gene TRBV5-5 combines with J gene TRBJ1-5, with D unclear. This CDR3 spans 14 amino acids. V lost 0 bases and J lost 6, with 10 bases in between. Germline CDR1 SGHKS, CDR2 YYEKEE (reference sequence). CDR3 sequence: CASSLGAAAQPQHF. The CDR3 DNA is TGTGCCAGCAGCTTGGGGGCAGCGGCTCAGCCCCAGCATTTT.

This clonotype has at least ten counts. J is TRBJ2-3 and V is TRBV28; a weak D match, TRBD1 (6 bases). The CDR3 is 16 residues long. The V gene lost 2 bases and the J gene lost 4 bases, with 16 bases spanning the gap. Germline CDR1 is MDHEN and CDR2 is SYDVKM. CDR3 bases: TGTGCCAGCAGTTTAGCTGGGGGCGGTTTCGCAGATACGCAGTATTTT. Translated, it gives CASSLAGGGFADTQYF.

This rearrangement joins TRBV12-3 or TRBV12-4 to TRBJ2-3; the D gene is possibly TRBD1 (5 bases). V was shortened by 5 bases and J by 0 bases, with 12 bases between the two germline ends. The CDR3 consists of 15 residues. The CDR3 coding sequence is TGTGCCAGCAGTCCGACAGACCGAAGCACAGATACGCAGTATTTT. This translates into CASSPTDRSTDTQYF.

This clonotype was counted only a few times. The chain recombines TRBV7-8 with TRBJ2-7, with 9 nucleotides matching TRBD1. The CDR3 has 14 amino acids. The V gene end was trimmed by 4 bases and the J gene end by 4 bases; junction bases not matched to a gene: 5. Looked up from germline, CDR1 is SGHVS and CDR2 is FQNEAQ. CDR3 residues: CASSWGQGEYEQYF. The CDR3 DNA sequence: TGTGCCAGCAGCTGGGGACAGGGTGAATACGAGCAGTACTTC. The variable domain in full, completed from reference TRBV7-8 and TRBJ2-7, reads GAGVSQSPRYKVAKRGQDVALRCDPISGHVSLFWYQQALGQGPEFLTYFQNEAQLDKSGLPSDRFFAERPEGSVSTLKIQRTQQEDSAVYLCASSWGQGEYEQYFGPGTRLTVT.

This clonotype was seen ten or more times. The chain links TRBV15 to TRBJ2-7, with D maybe TRBD2 (5 bases). The V gene's germline CDR1 is LNHNV and CDR2 YYDKDF (reference sequence). V lost 9 bases and J 3 bases, leaving 15 bases between the germline ends. CDR3 size: 13 residues. In nucleotides, the CDR3 is TGTGCCACTAGTGCCGGCGGGTTCTACGAGCAGTACTTC. Translated, it gives CATSAGGFYEQYF.

The chain combines TRBV20-1 with TRBJ1-5; possible D gene TRBD1, 5 bases. Germline assignment: CDR1 DFQATT and CDR2 SNEGSKA (reference sequence). CDR3 length: 15 residues. V was shortened by 3 bases and J by 1 base, with 13 bases between the two germline ends. CDR3 nucleotide sequence: TGCAGTGCTAGGCGGGGGACGGGGAGCAATCAGCCCCAGCATTTT. This codes for CSARRGTGSNQPQHF.

This clonotype came up many times. The CDR3 reads CASSPAGANYEQYF. The CDR3 bases are TGTGCCAGCAGCCCCGCCGGGGCCAACTACGAGCAGTACTTC. The rearrangement uses TRBV3-1 and TRBJ2-7; D tentatively fits TRBD1 or TRBD2 (5 bases each). The CDR3 has 14 residues. Trimming cost V 4 bases and J 3 bases, with 13 bases left between them. The V gene's germline CDR1 is LGHDT and CDR2 YNNKEL (reference sequence).

This clonotype has a count of ten or more. The rearrangement uses TRBV5-6 and TRBJ1-5; D uncertain. The V and J ends lost 0 bases and 3 bases respectively, with 7 bases between them. CDR3 length: 14 amino acids. Germline V gives CDR1 SGHDT, CDR2 YYEEEE. This CDR3 is CASSLGGNNQPQHF. CDR3 in DNA: TGTGCCAGCAGCTTGGGAGGGAACAATCAGCCCCAGCATTTT.

This clonotype was detected many times. The chain is built from TRBV6-2 or TRBV6-3 and TRBJ1-2; TRBD1 aligns across 7 bases. The CDR3 covers 16 residues. Germline V lookup: CDR1 MNHEY, CDR2 SVGEGT. The V and J ends lost 6 bases and 7 bases, in that order; junction bases with no gene match: 17. The CDR3 here is CASSQGQQMGQRGYTF. The CDR3 coding sequence is TGTGCCAGCAGCCAGGGACAGCAAATGGGGCAGCGTGGCTACACCTTC.

Many counts were recorded for this clonotype. V is TRBV20-1 and J is TRBJ2-1; 10 nucleotides line up with TRBD2. The germline gives CDR1 DFQATT, CDR2 SNEGSKA (reference sequence). Trimming removed 0 bases from V and 4 bases from J; junction bases left unmatched: 3. The CDR3 extends over 15 amino acids. The CDR3 DNA is TGCAGTGCTAGAGATAGCGGGGGGTTTTACAATGAGCAGTTCTTC. Protein product: CSARDSGGFYNEQFF.

The table lists this clonotype with many counts. The chain couples TRBV7-9 to TRBJ2-1, with 11 bases aligning to TRBD2. The CDR3 covers 14 residues. CDR1 and CDR2 (germline): SEHNR, FQNEAQ (reference sequence). The ends lost 10 bases at V and 4 bases at J; junction bases unmatched: 6. The CDR3 nucleotides read TGTGCCACCAGAGGGACTAGCGGATACAATGAGCAGTTCTTC. Translating it yields CATRGTSGYNEQFF.

This clonotype occurred many times. This chain connects TRBV5-1 to TRBJ1-1, with a tentative D call TRBD1 (5 bases). Germline loops: CDR1 SGHRS, CDR2 YFSETQ. V gave up 6 bases and J gave up 3 bases, with 15 bases separating them. There are 14 residues in the CDR3. In nucleotides, the CDR3 is TGCGCCAGCAAAGGCCAGGGCCTGGACACTGAAGCTTTCTTT. Its protein product is CASKGQGLDTEAFF.